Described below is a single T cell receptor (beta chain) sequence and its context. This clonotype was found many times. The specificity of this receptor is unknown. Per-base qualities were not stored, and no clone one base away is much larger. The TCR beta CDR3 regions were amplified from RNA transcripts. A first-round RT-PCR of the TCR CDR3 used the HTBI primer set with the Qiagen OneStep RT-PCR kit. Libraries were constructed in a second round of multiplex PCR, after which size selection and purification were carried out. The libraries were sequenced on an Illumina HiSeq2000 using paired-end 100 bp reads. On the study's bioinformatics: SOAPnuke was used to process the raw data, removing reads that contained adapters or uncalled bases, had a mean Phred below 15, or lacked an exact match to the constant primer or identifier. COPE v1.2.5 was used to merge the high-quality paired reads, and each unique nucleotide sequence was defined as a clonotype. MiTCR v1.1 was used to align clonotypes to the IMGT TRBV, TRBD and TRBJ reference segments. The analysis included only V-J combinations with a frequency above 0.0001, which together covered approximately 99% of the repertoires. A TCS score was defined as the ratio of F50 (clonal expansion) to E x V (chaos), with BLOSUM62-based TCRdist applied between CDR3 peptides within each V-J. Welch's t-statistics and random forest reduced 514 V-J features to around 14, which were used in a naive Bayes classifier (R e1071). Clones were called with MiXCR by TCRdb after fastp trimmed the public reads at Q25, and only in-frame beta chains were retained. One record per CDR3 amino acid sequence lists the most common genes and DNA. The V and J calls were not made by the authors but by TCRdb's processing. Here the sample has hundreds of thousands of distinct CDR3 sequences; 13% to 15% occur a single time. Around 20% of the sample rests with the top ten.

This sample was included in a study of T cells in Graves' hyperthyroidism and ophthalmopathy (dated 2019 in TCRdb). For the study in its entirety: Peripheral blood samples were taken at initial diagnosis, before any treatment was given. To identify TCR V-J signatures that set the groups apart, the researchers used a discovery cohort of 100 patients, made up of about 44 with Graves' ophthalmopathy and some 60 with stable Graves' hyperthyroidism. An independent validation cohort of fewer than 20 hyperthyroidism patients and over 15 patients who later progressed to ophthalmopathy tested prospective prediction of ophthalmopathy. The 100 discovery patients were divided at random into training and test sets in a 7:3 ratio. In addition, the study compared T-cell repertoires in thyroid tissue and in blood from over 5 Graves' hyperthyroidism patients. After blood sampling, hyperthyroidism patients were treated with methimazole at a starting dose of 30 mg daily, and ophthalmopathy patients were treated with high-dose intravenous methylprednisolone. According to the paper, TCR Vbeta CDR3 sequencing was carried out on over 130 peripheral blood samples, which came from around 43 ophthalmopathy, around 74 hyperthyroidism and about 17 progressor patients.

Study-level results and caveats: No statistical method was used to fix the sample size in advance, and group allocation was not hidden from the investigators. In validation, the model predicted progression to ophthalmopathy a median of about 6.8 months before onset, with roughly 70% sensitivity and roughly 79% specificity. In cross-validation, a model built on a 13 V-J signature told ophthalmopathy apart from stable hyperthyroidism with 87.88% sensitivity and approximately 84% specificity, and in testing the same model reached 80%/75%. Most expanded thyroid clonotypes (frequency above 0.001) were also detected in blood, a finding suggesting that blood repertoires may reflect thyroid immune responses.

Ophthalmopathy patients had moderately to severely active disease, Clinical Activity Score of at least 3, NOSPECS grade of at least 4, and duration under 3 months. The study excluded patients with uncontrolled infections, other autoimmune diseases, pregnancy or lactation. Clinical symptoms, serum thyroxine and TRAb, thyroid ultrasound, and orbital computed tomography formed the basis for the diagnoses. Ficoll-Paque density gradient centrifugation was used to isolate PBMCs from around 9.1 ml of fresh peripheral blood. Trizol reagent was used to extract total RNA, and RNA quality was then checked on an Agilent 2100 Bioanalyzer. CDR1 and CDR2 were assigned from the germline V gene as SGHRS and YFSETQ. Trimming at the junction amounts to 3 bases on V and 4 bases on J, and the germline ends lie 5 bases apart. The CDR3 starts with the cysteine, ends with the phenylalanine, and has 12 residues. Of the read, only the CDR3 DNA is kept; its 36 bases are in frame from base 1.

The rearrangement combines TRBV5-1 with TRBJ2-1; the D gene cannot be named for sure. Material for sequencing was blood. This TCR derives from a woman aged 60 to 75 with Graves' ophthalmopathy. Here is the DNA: TGCGCCAGCAGCTCGGATTACAATGAGCAGTTCTTC. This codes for CASSSDYNEQFF.